The entry below describes one T cell receptor beta chain. As handled by the study authors: For nucleated cells, counts were estimated from reference gene primer amplification. The table came from immunoSEQ multiplex PCR; TCRdb's copy has only in-frame clones and leaves some out. V, J and clone size reflect that table, while D and trimming were determined from the DNA. The data contain 55,000 to 60,000 clones, about 85% of them singletons. Per the germline V gene, CDR1 is MRHNA and CDR2 is SNTAGT. Trimming cost V 0 bases and J 0 bases, with 6 bases left between them. The CDR3 totals 16 residues. The data are from a study of blood T cell repertoires in COVID-19. Study context: There were acute and convalescent COVID-19 samples, and they came from the United States, Italy and Spain.

Sequenced: peripheral blood. This receptor was identified in a man aged 40-50 years with active COVID-19. V and J are TRBV6-4 and TRBJ2-6; TRBD1 is a possible D gene (6 bases). CDR3 in amino acids: CASSDSTGSGANVLTF. The CDR3 bases are TGTGCCAGCAGTGACTCGACAGGCTCTGGGGCCAACGTCCTGACTTTC.